These 30 T cell receptor beta chains came from one sample sequenced in a study of shared clonotypes between healthy human individuals. Using immunoSEQ multiplex PCR, the repertoire was profiled, and TCRdb retains in-frame clones only, with some absent. In the table there are about 2.4 million clones, 93% of which are singletons. Input material: naive CD4+ T cells from PBMCs. Subset indicated: CD45RA+ positively selected. Receptor source: a man between 18 and 29 years old in good health. Some clones in this sample may be carry-over from other donors' samples.

The rearrangement joins TRBV7-3 to TRBJ2-2; D not certain. Looked up from germline, CDR1 is SGHTA and CDR2 is FQGTGA. The CDR3 length is 16 residues. Trimming cost V 2 bases and J 1 base, with 11 bases left between them. Here the CDR3 DNA reads TGTGCCAGCAGCTTATTAGGAGTCGAGAACACCGGGGAGCTGTTTTTT. Its protein product is CASSLLGVENTGELFF.

The chain has TRBV6-5 and TRBJ2-7; D assignment may be TRBD1 or TRBD2 (5 bases each). Trimming took off 7 bases at V and 2 bases at J, with 15 bases between the two ends. This CDR3 is 14 amino acids long. Germline loops: CDR1 MNHEY, CDR2 SVGAGI. CDR3 DNA sequence: TGTGCCAGCACCCCCAGTGGGACCCCCTACGAGCAGTACTTC. Translation: CASTPSGTPYEQYF.

The chain recombines TRBV5-4 with TRBJ2-3; D tentatively reads TRBD1 or TRBD2 (5 bases each). The V end lost 5 bases, the J end lost 6 bases, and 13 bases lay between the germline ends. CDR3 size: 13 residues. Germline lookup yields CDR1 SGHNT and CDR2 YYREEE (reference sequence). The CDR3 protein is CASRIGAKDTQYF. In nucleotides, the CDR3 is TGTGCCAGCAGGATCGGGGCCAAGGATACGCAGTATTTT. The full variable domain, completed using reference TRBV5-4 and TRBJ2-3, is ETGVTQSPTHLIKTRGQQVTLRCSSQSGHNTVSWYQQALGQGPQFIFQYYREEENGRGNFPPRFSGLQFPNYSSELNVNALELDDSALYLCASRIGAKDTQYFGPGTRLTVL.

The gene calls are TRBV5-4 and TRBJ2-3; 11 bases match TRBD2. After removal of 0 bases from V and 0 bases from J, the junction contained 3 bases not matched to a gene. The CDR3 sequence is 17 residues long. Germline lookup yields CDR1 SGHNT and CDR2 YYREEE (reference sequence). The CDR3 region is CASSLGLAGSSTDTQYF. In DNA form, the CDR3 reads TGTGCCAGCAGCTTGGGACTAGCGGGATCTAGCACAGATACGCAGTATTTT.

The gene calls are TRBV4-1 and TRBJ2-3; D is undetermined. Germline V gene data show CDR1 as MGHRA and CDR2 as YSYEKL. The CDR3 runs to 17 residues. V lost 0 bases and J lost 4, with 17 bases in between. The CDR3 here is CASSQESRIEPADTQYF. For the CDR3, the DNA is TGCGCCAGCAGCCAAGAGTCCCGGATTGAACCCGCAGATACGCAGTATTTT.

The chain is built from TRBV28 and TRBJ2-7; D might be TRBD1 (6 bases). The CDR3 consists of 15 residues. Germline CDR1 reads MDHEN; CDR2 reads SYDVKM. The ends were cut back, 6 bases at V and 1 base at J, with 16 bases in the middle. This CDR3 is CASRPTGMGSYEQYF. CDR3 nucleotides: TGTGCCAGCAGGCCAACAGGGATGGGGTCCTACGAGCAGTACTTC.

The CDR3 region is CASRAAVGSGSTYEQYF. The CDR3 bases are TGTGCCAGCAGGGCGGCGGTGGGTAGCGGGAGTACCTACGAGCAGTACTTC. This chain links TRBV5-4 with TRBJ2-7, with 9 bases lining up with TRBD2. The CDR3 length is 17 residues. Trimming at V came to 5 bases and at J to 2 bases, leaving 14 bases not matched to a gene. Germline lookup yields CDR1 SGHNT and CDR2 YYREEE (reference sequence).

This rearrangement joins TRBV19 to TRBJ2-3, with TRBD1 as a possible D gene (5 bases). The germline gives CDR1 LNHDA, CDR2 SQIVND (reference sequence). V was trimmed by 6 bases and J by 0 bases, leaving 13 bases between them. The CDR3 has 15 residues. The CDR3 coding sequence is TGTGCCAGTAGAGCAAGACAGACAAGCACAGATACGCAGTATTTT. Protein: CASRARQTSTDTQYF. Combining the CDR3 with reference TRBV19 and TRBJ2-3 gives the whole variable domain DGGITQSPKYLFRKEGQNVTLSCEQNLNHDAMYWYRQDPGQGLRLIYYSQIVNDFQKGDIAEGYSVSREKKESFPLTVTSAQKNPTAFYLCASRARQTSTDTQYFGPGTRLTVL.

This chain uses TRBV7-9 with TRBJ2-7; TRBD1 matches at 7 bases. V shed 6 bases and J 0 bases; nucleotides not matched to a gene: 8. The length of the CDR3 is 15 residues. Germline V CDR1 and CDR2: SEHNR, FQNEAQ (reference sequence). CDR3 protein: CASRGTGDPSYEQYF. Here the CDR3 DNA reads TGTGCCAGCAGGGGAACAGGGGACCCCTCCTACGAGCAGTACTTC.

Note on this clone: Different DNA sequences within this sample yield the same CDR3. The chain uses TRBV15 and TRBJ2-5; possibly TRBD1 for D (6 bases). This CDR3 has 16 residues. From germline, CDR1 is LNHNV and CDR2 YYDKDF (reference sequence). V was clipped by 0 bases and J by 1 base, with 12 bases between them. Here the CDR3 DNA reads TGTGCCACCAGCAGAGATCTGAGGGGGTCCCAAGAGACCCAGTACTTC. This gives the protein CATSRDLRGSQETQYF.

The CDR3 DNA follows: TGTGCCAGCAGGCCCAGGTTATCCTACAATGAGCAGTTCTTC. Translating it yields CASRPRLSYNEQFF. The chain couples TRBV6-6 to TRBJ2-1; no definite D call. This CDR3 has 14 residues. Germline CDR1 and CDR2: MNHNY and SVGAGI (reference sequence). V was pared by 6 bases and J by 1 base, with 10 bases between.

The CDR3, as DNA: TGCGCCAGCAGCCCGACAGGGGCCGGGTATACTGAAGCTTTCTTT. As protein: CASSPTGAGYTEAFF. V gene TRBV5-1 combines with J gene TRBJ1-1, with 8 bases matching TRBD1. There are 15 residues in the CDR3. J was trimmed by 5 bases and V by 4 bases; bases with no gene match: 10. Germline CDR1 and CDR2: SGHRS and YFSETQ.

The chain has TRBV7-3 and TRBJ2-7; 9 bases are shared with TRBD1. Germline V gene data show CDR1 as SGHTA and CDR2 as FQGTGA. This CDR3 is 16 amino acids long. Unmatched junction bases numbered 14, after V lost 5 bases and J lost 6 bases. CDR3 coding DNA: TGTGCCAGCAGCCGTTGGGACAGGGCTCCTCCTGGCGAGCAGTACTTC. It yields the protein CASSRWDRAPPGEQYF.

This chain uses TRBV7-2 with TRBJ2-2; TRBD1 might be the D (5 bases). The ends were cut back, 6 bases at V and 4 bases at J, with 12 bases in the middle. The germline gives CDR1 SGHTA, CDR2 FQGNSA. This CDR3 is built from 14 residues. Here the CDR3 DNA reads TGTGCCAGCAGTTATCAGGGAATCACCGGGGAGCTGTTTTTT. This codes for CASSYQGITGELFF.

V gene TRBV7-2 combines with J gene TRBJ2-3; D is ambiguous. Germline CDR1 reads SGHTA; CDR2 reads FQGNSA. The CDR3 is 15 amino acids. Trimming removed 2 bases at V and 1 base at J, with 10 bases between. CDR3 sequence reads: CASSLPRPRTDTQYF. Here the CDR3 DNA reads TGTGCCAGCAGCTTACCCCGGCCACGCACAGATACGCAGTATTTT.

This chain uses TRBV28 with TRBJ1-1; no definite D call. Germline V gene data show CDR1 as MDHEN and CDR2 as SYDVKM. This CDR3 is 12 amino acids long. V lost 3 bases, J lost 5 bases, and 7 bases lay in between. The CDR3 nucleotides are TGTGCCAGCAGTTTCTATGGGACTGAAGCTTTCTTT. This codes for CASSFYGTEAFF. The variable domain in full, with the rest retrieved from reference TRBV28 and TRBJ1-1, is DVKVTQSSRYLVKRTGEKVFLECVQDMDHENMFWYRQDPGLGLRLIYFSYDVKMKEKGDIPEGYSVSREKKERFSLILESASTNQTSMYLCASSFYGTEAFFGQGTRLTVV.

The V and J genes are TRBV2 and TRBJ2-7; tentative D call: TRBD2 (6 bases). V lost 5 bases, J lost 2 bases, and 10 bases lay in between. The CDR3 is made up of 13 amino acids. Germline V gene data show CDR1 as SNHLY and CDR2 as FYNNEI. Here the CDR3 reads CASSPGRTYEQYF. CDR3 coding DNA: TGTGCCAGCAGTCCCGGGAGAACCTACGAGCAGTACTTC.

The chain recombines TRBV27 with TRBJ1-3, with D maybe TRBD1 (5 bases). V was shortened by 4 bases and J by 1 base, with 5 bases between the two germline ends. This CDR3 spans 13 amino acids. Germline CDR1 is MNHEY and CDR2 is SMNVEV (reference sequence). CDR3 region: CASSSGSGNTIYF. In nucleotides, the CDR3 is TGTGCCAGCAGTTCAGGGTCTGGAAACACCATATATTTT.

The chain carries TRBV11-2 and TRBJ2-7, with D hard to call. The CDR3 contains 15 residues. Between the trimmed V and J ends, which lost 4 bases and 2 bases, there was a span of 15 bases. The V gene's germline CDR1 is SGHAT and CDR2 FQNNGV. DNA of the CDR3: TGTGCCAGCAGCTGGGAACCGGGCCAGCCCTACGAGCAGTACTTC. Residues: CASSWEPGQPYEQYF. The complete variable domain, with remaining parts taken from reference TRBV11-2 and TRBJ2-7, reads EAGVAQSPRYKIIEKRQSVAFWCNPISGHATLYWYQQILGQGPKLLIQFQNNGVVDDSQLPKDRFSAERLKGVDSTLKIQPAKLEDSAVYLCASSWEPGQPYEQYFGPGTRLTVT.

The chain couples TRBV5-1 to TRBJ1-2; 9 positions agree with TRBD1. J lost 7 bases, V lost 0 bases, and 7 bases had no gene match. The CDR3 length is 15 residues. Germline CDR1 reads SGHRS; CDR2 reads YFSETQ. CDR3 in amino acids: CASSLAPTGGAGYTF. CDR3 coding DNA: TGCGCCAGCAGCTTGGCCCCGACAGGGGGAGCTGGCTACACCTTC.

This sequence joins TRBV7-8 and TRBJ2-2; D unclear. Deletions cut 0 bases from V and 1 base from J, with 3 bases between. The CDR3 extends over 14 amino acids. Germline V gene lookup returns CDR1 SGHVS and CDR2 FQNEAQ. This chain's CDR3 is CASSLARNTGELFF. The CDR3 DNA reads as TGTGCCAGCAGCTTAGCGCGGAACACCGGGGAGCTGTTTTTT.

The CDR3 bases are TGTGCCAGCAGGGGACAGGGTTTTGAAGCTTTCTTT. This codes for CASRGQGFEAFF. V is TRBV2 and J is TRBJ1-1, with 9 bases lining up with TRBD1. Germline values: CDR1 SNHLY, CDR2 FYNNEI. Germline trimming cut 6 bases from V and 7 bases from J; bases unmatched to any gene: 3. The CDR3 contains 12 residues.

V is TRBV29-1 and J is TRBJ2-3; 14 bases match TRBD2. V lost 4 bases to trimming and J lost 5 bases; unmatched junction nucleotides: 5. Per germline, CDR1 SQVTM and CDR2 ANQGSEA. This CDR3 has 15 residues. DNA for the CDR3: TGCAGCGTTGGACTAGCGGGAGGGTTAGGAGATACGCAGTATTTT. This encodes CSVGLAGGLGDTQYF.

The chain links TRBV5-4 to TRBJ2-1; D gene uncertain. The CDR3 is 13 amino acids. Germline V CDR1 and CDR2: SGHNT, YYREEE (reference sequence). The V end was cut by 2 bases, the J end by 10 bases, with 13 bases between. CDR3 protein: CASSFPFEREQFF. The CDR3 DNA sequence: TGTGCCAGCAGCTTCCCCTTTGAGAGGGAGCAGTTCTTC.

The chain recombines TRBV5-1 with TRBJ2-1; D may be TRBD1 or TRBD2 (5 bases each). CDR3 length: 15 amino acids. The germline V and J ends were trimmed by 0 bases and 5 bases, with 12 bases remaining between them. The germline V gene encodes CDR1 SGHRS and CDR2 YFSETQ. CDR3 amino acids: CASSLAGTMNNEQFF. Written as DNA, the CDR3 is TGCGCCAGCAGCTTGGCCGGGACCATGAACAATGAGCAGTTCTTC.

The gene calls are TRBV5-6 and TRBJ1-1; D gene uncertain. In germline, CDR1 is SGHDT, CDR2 YYEEEE. There are 14 residues in the CDR3. The V gene lost 2 bases and the J gene lost 0 bases, with 8 bases spanning the gap. This CDR3 is CASSFLGLNTEAFF. Here the CDR3 DNA reads TGTGCCAGCAGCTTCCTTGGACTGAACACTGAAGCTTTCTTT.

V usage is TRBV28 and J usage is TRBJ2-5; a weak D match, TRBD2 (6 bases). CDR3 size: 13 residues. The V gene lost 8 bases and the J gene lost 10 bases, with 20 bases spanning the gap. Germline CDR1 is MDHEN and CDR2 is SYDVKM. The CDR3 region is CASGGTPLWGQYF. Written as DNA, the CDR3 is TGTGCCAGCGGGGGGACTCCTCTTTGGGGCCAGTACTTC. The full variable domain, rest sourced from reference TRBV28 and TRBJ2-5, is DVKVTQSSRYLVKRTGEKVFLECVQDMDHENMFWYRQDPGLGLRLIYFSYDVKMKEKGDIPEGYSVSREKKERFSLILESASTNQTSMYLCASGGTPLWGQYFGPGTRLLVL.

CDR3 sequence (DNA): TGTGCCAGCAGAGAGCACATGGGGTTCACTGAAGCTTTCTTT. It is translated as CASREHMGFTEAFF. This chain connects TRBV11-2 to TRBJ1-1; D remains unclear. Germline V gene data show CDR1 as SGHAT and CDR2 as FQNNGV. The V end was cut by 6 bases, the J end by 4 bases, with 15 bases between. CDR3 length equals 14 residues.

The genes are TRBV5-1 and TRBJ2-5, with D maybe TRBD1 (6 bases). The CDR3 length is 14 residues. CDR1 is SGHRS, CDR2 YFSETQ, per germline. Trimming removed 5 bases at V and 2 bases at J, with 13 bases between. In DNA, the CDR3 is TGCGCCAGCAGACGGGACATGGGACAAGAGACCCAGTACTTC. Translating gives CASRRDMGQETQYF.

The chain is built from TRBV5-1 and TRBJ1-2; TRBD1 might be the D (6 bases). The CDR3 spans 15 residues. The germline CDR1 and CDR2 sequences are SGHRS and YFSETQ. With 4 bases removed from V and 4 bases from J, the gap between germline ends came to 17 bases. Here the CDR3 reads CASSPQTGRAYGYTF. In DNA, the CDR3 is TGCGCCAGCAGCCCCCAGACAGGACGCGCCTATGGCTACACCTTC.